This T cell receptor (beta chain) derives from a study of T cell responses to AZD1222 COVID-19 vaccine. V lost 5 bases and J 7 bases, leaving 12 bases between the germline ends. Germline CDR1 reads KGHSY; CDR2 reads FQNENV. The CDR3 is 13 residues long. Details on this clone: Its antigen is not identified.

TCRdb keeps only in-frame clones here, not all; method: immunoSEQ multiplex PCR. The profile shows 150,000 to 200,000 clones, just over 90% of them singletons. Study-wide results and limits: Females outnumbered males among donors, who were mostly white British; clonal diversity was possibly underestimated. Repertoires were obtained solely post-peak T cell response. Among AZD1222 vaccinees, only 6 or 7 were seropositive at baseline. With two AZD1222 doses given, Spike-specific TCR breadth and depth both rose.

Sequencing was performed on peripheral blood, taken on day 0 of AZD1222 vaccination. This sequence was found in an adult in good health. The chain carries TRBV16 and TRBJ2-1, with unresolved D. DNA of the CDR3: TGTGCCAGCAGCTACCAAAGCAGGAATGAGCAGTTCTTC. Translation: CASSYQSRNEQFF.